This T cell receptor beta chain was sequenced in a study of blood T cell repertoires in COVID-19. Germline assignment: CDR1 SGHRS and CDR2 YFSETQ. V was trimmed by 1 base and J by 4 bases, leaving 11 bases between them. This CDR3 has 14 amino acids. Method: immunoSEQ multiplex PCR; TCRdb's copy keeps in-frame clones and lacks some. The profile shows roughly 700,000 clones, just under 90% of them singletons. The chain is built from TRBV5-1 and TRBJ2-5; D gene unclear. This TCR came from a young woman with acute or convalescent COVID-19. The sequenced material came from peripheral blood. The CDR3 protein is CASSLSSPGETQYF. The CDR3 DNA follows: TGCGCCAGCAGCTTGTCCTCCCCCGGAGAGACCCAGTACTTC.